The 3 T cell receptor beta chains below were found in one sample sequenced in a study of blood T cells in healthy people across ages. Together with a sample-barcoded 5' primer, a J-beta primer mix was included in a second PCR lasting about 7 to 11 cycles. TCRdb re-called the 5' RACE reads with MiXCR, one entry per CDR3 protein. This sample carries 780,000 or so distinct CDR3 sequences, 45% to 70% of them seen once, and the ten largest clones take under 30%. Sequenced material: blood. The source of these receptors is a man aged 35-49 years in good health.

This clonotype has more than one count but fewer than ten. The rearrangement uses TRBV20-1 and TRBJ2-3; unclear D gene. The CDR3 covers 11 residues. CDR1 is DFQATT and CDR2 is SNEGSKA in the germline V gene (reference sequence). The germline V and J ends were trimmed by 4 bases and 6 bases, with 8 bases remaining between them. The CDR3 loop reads CSATASDTQYF. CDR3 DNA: TGCAGTGCTACGGCGTCCGATACGCAGTATTTT.

The CDR3 DNA sequence: TGCGCCAGCAGCTTGGGCAAGCTAGACTATGGCTACACCTTC. Residues: CASSLGKLDYGYTF. The chain combines TRBV5-1 with TRBJ1-2, with unresolved D. The CDR3 is 14 residues long. Between the trimmed V and J ends, which lost 0 bases and 3 bases, there was a span of 9 bases. The V gene's germline CDR1 is SGHRS and CDR2 YFSETQ. The full variable domain, its missing parts supplied by reference TRBV5-1 and TRBJ1-2, is KAGVTQTPRYLIKTRGQQVTLSCSPISGHRSVSWYQQTPGQGLQFLFEYFSETQRNKGNFPGRFSGRQFSNSRSEMNVSTLELGDSALYLCASSLGKLDYGYTFGSGTRLTVV.

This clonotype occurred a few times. In DNA, the CDR3 is TGCGCCAGCAGCGTCACGTACACCGGGGAGCTGTTTTTT. Its translation is CASSVTYTGELFF. The V and J genes are TRBV5-1 and TRBJ2-2; D is undetermined. This CDR3 region has 13 residues. Trimming left V 4 bases short and J 3 bases short, with 7 bases between. Germline V gives CDR1 SGHRS, CDR2 YFSETQ. Full variable domain (missing parts from reference TRBV5-1 and TRBJ2-2): KAGVTQTPRYLIKTRGQQVTLSCSPISGHRSVSWYQQTPGQGLQFLFEYFSETQRNKGNFPGRFSGRQFSNSRSEMNVSTLELGDSALYLCASSVTYTGELFFGEGSRLTVL.